This T cell receptor (beta chain) was retrieved from a study of T cell repertoires in aging, cancer and after chemotherapy. Study overall: The full dataset contained millions of TCR reads.

Study conclusions and caveats: Compared with age-matched healthy donors, untreated hematological or solid cancer patients showed higher blood TCR clonality. Across the chemotherapy interval, each cancer cohort showed higher median generation probability, suggesting thymic rebound.

The template was genomic DNA from peripheral blood, not RNA. Rearranged V-D-J TRB sequences were amplified with a mixed TRB-A/B primer pool. Via MiXCR, TCRdb re-called the multiplex PCR reads, giving one row per CDR3 protein. The table includes over 1,500 distinct CDR3 sequences, around 30% detected once. Trimming shortened V by 5 bases and J by 4 bases, and 9 bases separated the two germline ends. Germline loops: CDR1 MNHEY, CDR2 SMNVEV (reference sequence). This CDR3 is built from 12 residues. About this clonotype: What it binds is unknown.

The genes are TRBV27 and TRBJ2-7, with D tentatively TRBD1 (5 bases). The receptor was isolated from a human donor with a solid tumor. The sequenced sample consisted of blood. CDR3 coding DNA: TGTGCCAGCAGTCCCCAGGGTTACGAGCAGTACTTC. It is translated as CASSPQGYEQYF.